This T cell receptor (beta chain) emerged from a study of vaccination effects on CD4 cells after COVID-19. This clone was seen more than once but under ten times. Its antigen remains unidentified. Sequencing was preceded by expansion of antigen-specific CD4+ T cells with viral peptide pools in the ViraFEST assay. Culture lasted roughly 9 days before CD4+ T cell isolation. Participants completed two doses of the BNT162b2 or mRNA-1273 vaccine. The CDR3 extends over 17 amino acids. Deletions cut 1 base from V and 4 bases from J, with 16 bases between. Germline V gene sequence: CDR1 KGHDR, CDR2 SFDVKD. Libraries were prepared by immunoSEQ multiplex PCR; TCRdb keeps only in-frame clonotypes and omits some of them. The sample includes roughly 34,000 clones, more than 75% of them seen just once.

The J gene is TRBJ2-1, the V gene TRBV24-1, with a tentative D call TRBD1 (6 bases). Specimen: CD4+ T cells from PBMCs cultured with HCoV-NL63 spike peptides, collected after COVID-19 vaccination. The receptor comes from a human donor who received a COVID-19 vaccine. Some clones in this sample may be carry-over from other donors' samples. The CDR3 is CATSDFEPGRGYNEQFF. CDR3 sequence (DNA): TGTGCCACCAGTGATTTTGAGCCGGGCAGGGGATACAATGAGCAGTTCTTC.